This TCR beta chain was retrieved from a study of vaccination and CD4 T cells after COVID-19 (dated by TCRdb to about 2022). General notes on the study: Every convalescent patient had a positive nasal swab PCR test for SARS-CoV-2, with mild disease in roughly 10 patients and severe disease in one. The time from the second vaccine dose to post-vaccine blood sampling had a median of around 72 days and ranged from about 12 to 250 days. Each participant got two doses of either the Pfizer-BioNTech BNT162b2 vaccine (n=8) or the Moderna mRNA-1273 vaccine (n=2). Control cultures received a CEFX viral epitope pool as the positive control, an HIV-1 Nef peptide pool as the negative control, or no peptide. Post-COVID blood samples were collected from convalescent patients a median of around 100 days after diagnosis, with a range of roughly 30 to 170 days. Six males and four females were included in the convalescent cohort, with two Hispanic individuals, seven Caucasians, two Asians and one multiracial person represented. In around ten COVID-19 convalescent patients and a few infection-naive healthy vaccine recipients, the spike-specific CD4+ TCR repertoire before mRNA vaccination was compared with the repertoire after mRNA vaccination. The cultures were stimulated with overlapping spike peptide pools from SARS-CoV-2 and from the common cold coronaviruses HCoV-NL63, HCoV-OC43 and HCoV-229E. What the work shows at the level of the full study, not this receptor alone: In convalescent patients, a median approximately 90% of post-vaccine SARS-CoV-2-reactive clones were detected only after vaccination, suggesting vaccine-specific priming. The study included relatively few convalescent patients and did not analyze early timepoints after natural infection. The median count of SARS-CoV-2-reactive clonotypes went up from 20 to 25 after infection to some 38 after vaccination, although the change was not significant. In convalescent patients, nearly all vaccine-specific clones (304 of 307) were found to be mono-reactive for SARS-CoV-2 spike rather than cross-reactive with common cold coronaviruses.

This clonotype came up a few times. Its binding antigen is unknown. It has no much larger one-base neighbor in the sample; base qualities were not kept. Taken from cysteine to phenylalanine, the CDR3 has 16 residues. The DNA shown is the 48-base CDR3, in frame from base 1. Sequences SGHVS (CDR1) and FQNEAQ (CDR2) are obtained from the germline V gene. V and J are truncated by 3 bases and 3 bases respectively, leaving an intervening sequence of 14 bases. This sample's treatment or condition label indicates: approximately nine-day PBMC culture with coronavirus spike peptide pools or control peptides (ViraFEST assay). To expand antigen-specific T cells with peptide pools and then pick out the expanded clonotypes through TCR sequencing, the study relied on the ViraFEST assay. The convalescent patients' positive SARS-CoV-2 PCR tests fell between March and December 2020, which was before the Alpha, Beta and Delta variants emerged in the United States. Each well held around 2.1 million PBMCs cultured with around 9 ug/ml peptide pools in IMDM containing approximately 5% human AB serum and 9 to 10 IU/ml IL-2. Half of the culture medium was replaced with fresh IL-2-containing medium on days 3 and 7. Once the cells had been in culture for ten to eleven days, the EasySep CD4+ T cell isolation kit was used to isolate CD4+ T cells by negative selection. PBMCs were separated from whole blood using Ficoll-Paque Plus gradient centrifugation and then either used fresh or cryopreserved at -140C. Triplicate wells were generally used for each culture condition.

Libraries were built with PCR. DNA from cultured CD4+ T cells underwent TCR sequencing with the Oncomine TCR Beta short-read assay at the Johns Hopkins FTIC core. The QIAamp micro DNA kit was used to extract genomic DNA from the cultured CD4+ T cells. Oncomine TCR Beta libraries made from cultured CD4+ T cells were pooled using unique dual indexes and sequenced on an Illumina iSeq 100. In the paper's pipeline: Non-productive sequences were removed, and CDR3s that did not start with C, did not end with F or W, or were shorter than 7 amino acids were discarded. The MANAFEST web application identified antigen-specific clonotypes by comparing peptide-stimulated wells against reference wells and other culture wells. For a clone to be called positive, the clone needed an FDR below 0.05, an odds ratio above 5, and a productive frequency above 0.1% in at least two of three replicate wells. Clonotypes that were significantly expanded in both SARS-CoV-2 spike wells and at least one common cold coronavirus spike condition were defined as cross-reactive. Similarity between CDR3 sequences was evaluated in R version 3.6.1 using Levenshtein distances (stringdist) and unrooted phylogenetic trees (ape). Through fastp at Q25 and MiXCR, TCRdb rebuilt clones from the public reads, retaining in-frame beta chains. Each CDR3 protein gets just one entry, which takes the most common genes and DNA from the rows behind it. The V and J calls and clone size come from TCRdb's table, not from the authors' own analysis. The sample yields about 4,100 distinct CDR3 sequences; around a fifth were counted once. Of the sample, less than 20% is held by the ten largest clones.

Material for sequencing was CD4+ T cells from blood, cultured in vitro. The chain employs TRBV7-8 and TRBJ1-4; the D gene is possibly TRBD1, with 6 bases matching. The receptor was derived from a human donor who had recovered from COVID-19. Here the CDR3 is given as CASSLVTGQANEKLFF. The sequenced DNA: TGTGCCAGCAGCTTGGTGACGGGACAAGCTAATGAAAAACTGTTTTTT.